Below, 19 T cell receptor beta chains from the same sample are listed, as sequenced in a study of identical twins. Each CDR3 protein gets one entry after TCRdb re-called the 5' RACE reads with MiXCR. The sample shows roughly 250,000 distinct CDR3 sequences, around an eighth of them seen only once. The sample was memory (CD45RO+) T cells sorted from blood. These receptor sequences come from a young woman in good health.

This clonotype was seen ten or more times. V gene TRBV30 combines with J gene TRBJ2-7; D could derive from TRBD1 or TRBD2 (6 bases each). V was trimmed by 5 bases and J by 4 bases, leaving 15 bases between them. This CDR3 contains 13 residues. The germline V gene has CDR1 GTSNPN and CDR2 SVGIG (reference sequence). The chain's CDR3 is CAWGSGAGYEQYF. CDR3 sequence (DNA): TGTGCCTGGGGTTCGGGGGCCGGGTACGAGCAGTACTTC.

V and J are TRBV24-1 and TRBJ2-4, with 8 bases matching TRBD1. Germline CDR1 reads KGHDR; CDR2 reads SFDVKD. The CDR3 is 18 amino acids. V lost 4 bases and J lost 0; bases outside the gene matches: 10. Here the CDR3 reads CATSDRSDRGVAKNIQYF. Here the CDR3 DNA reads TGTGCCACCAGTGACCGGTCCGACAGGGGCGTAGCCAAAAACATTCAGTACTTC.

Many counts were recorded for this clonotype. The rearrangement joins TRBV5-1 to TRBJ1-2; D ambiguous. The CDR3 loop spans 15 amino acids. CDR1 and CDR2 from the germline V gene are SGHRS and YFSETQ. V was shortened by 2 bases and J by 4 bases, with 15 bases between the two germline ends. The CDR3 spells CASSFTSTEGYGYTF. As DNA, the CDR3 is TGCGCCAGCAGCTTCACCTCGACCGAGGGCTATGGCTACACCTTC.

This clonotype was found once. The chain carries TRBV9 and TRBJ2-7, with D unresolved. CDR3 length equals 13 residues. Trimming took 0 bases from V and 2 from J, leaving 6 bases between them. Germline loops: CDR1 SGDLS, CDR2 YYNGEE. In DNA, the CDR3 is TGTGCCAGCAGCGTAGAGGGTGCCTACGAGCAGTACTTC. Its protein is CASSVEGAYEQYF.

This clonotype has ten or more counts. The V and J genes are TRBV5-1 and TRBJ2-2, with a tentative D call TRBD2 (5 bases). Germline V gives CDR1 SGHRS, CDR2 YFSETQ. The CDR3 has 14 amino acids. V gave up 2 bases and J gave up 1 base, with 6 bases separating them. DNA for the CDR3: TGCGCCAGCAGCTTCGGAGGGAACACCGGGGAGCTGTTTTTT. Its protein product is CASSFGGNTGELFF.

The chain is built from TRBV7-9 and TRBJ1-1, with D possibly matching TRBD1 (6 bases). CDR3 size: 12 residues. Trimming pared 6 bases from V and 12 bases from J, leaving 17 bases between. The germline gives CDR1 SEHNR, CDR2 FQNEAQ (reference sequence). The CDR3 here is CASRGGGHLPFF. DNA of the CDR3: TGTGCCAGCAGAGGGGGGGGACACCTACCTTTCTTT.

There are a few counts of this clonotype. CDR3 sequence reads: CASSLDRGYGDGYTF. The CDR3 DNA follows: TGCGCCAGCAGCTTGGACAGGGGGTATGGTGATGGCTACACCTTC. The V gene is TRBV5-1, the J gene TRBJ1-2; TRBD1 matches 8 bases. V dropped 0 bases and J dropped 6; count of bases not matched to a gene: 7. The germline V gene has CDR1 SGHRS and CDR2 YFSETQ. The CDR3 covers 15 residues.

The rearrangement links TRBV20-1 to TRBJ2-2; TRBD2 matches at 7 bases. V was clipped by 3 bases and J by 4 bases; unmatched bases: 2. This CDR3 region has 13 residues. CDR1 and CDR2 (germline): DFQATT, SNEGSKA (reference sequence). The CDR3 sequence: CSARASGTGELFF. CDR3 coding DNA: TGCAGTGCTAGGGCTAGCGGCACCGGGGAGCTGTTTTTT.

This clonotype was detected ten times or more. The V call is TRBV7-8, the J call TRBJ2-3; D remains ambiguous. The CDR3 contains 12 residues. The V gene lost 1 base and the J gene lost 5 bases, with 4 bases spanning the gap. The germline V gene has CDR1 SGHVS and CDR2 FQNEAQ. Written as DNA, the CDR3 is TGTGCCAGCAGCTTAGGGGTAGATACGCAGTATTTT. Protein: CASSLGVDTQYF.

V is TRBV6-5 and J is TRBJ1-2; 7 nucleotides match TRBD1. Germline CDR1 reads MNHEY; CDR2 reads SVGAGI. Trimming at V came to 7 bases and at J to 8 bases, leaving 7 bases not matched to a gene. The CDR3 has 12 residues. The CDR3 coding sequence is TGTGCCAGCACCCGACAGGGTGTGGGCTACACCTTC. Protein product: CASTRQGVGYTF.

This clonotype was counted many times. The rearrangement uses TRBV7-9 and TRBJ2-7, with TRBD1 as a possible D gene (6 bases). Germline-derived CDR1 and CDR2 are SEHNR and FQNEAQ (reference sequence). The CDR3 runs to 15 residues. Trimming stripped 3 bases from V and 4 bases from J, with 16 bases between. CDR3: CASSLKGGPPYEQYF. Here the CDR3 DNA reads TGTGCCAGCAGCTTGAAAGGGGGTCCCCCTTACGAGCAGTACTTC. The whole variable domain, remainder taken from reference TRBV7-9 and TRBJ2-7, is DTGVSQNPRHKITKRGQNVTFRCDPISEHNRLYWYRQTLGQGPEFLTYFQNEAQLEKSRLLSDRFSAERPKGSFSTLEIQRTEQGDSAMYLCASSLKGGPPYEQYFGPGTRLTVT.

At least ten counts were recorded for this clonotype. V gene TRBV11-3 combines with J gene TRBJ2-3; 7 bases line up with TRBD2. Trimming removed 5 bases from V and 5 bases from J; junction bases left unmatched: 7. This CDR3 has 14 residues. The germline V gene encodes CDR1 SGHNT and CDR2 YENEEA. The CDR3 protein is CASSLTSDGDTQYF. For the CDR3, the DNA is TGTGCCAGCAGCCTAACTAGCGATGGAGATACGCAGTATTTT.

This clonotype was seen more than once but under ten times. The chain is built from TRBV20-1 and TRBJ2-7; D may match TRBD1 or TRBD2 (6 bases each). The CDR3 extends over 12 amino acids. Germline values: CDR1 DFQATT, CDR2 SNEGSKA (reference sequence). V dropped 5 bases and J dropped 4 bases, with 12 bases sitting between them. DNA for the CDR3: TGCAGTGCTCGGTGGGGGGCATACGAGCAGTACTTC. As protein: CSARWGAYEQYF.

The V call is TRBV5-1, the J call TRBJ1-3; no clear D gene. Trimming shortened V by 5 bases and J by 0 bases, and 9 bases separated the two germline ends. This CDR3 has 14 residues. Germline-derived CDR1 and CDR2 are SGHRS and YFSETQ. The CDR3, as DNA: TGCGCCAGCAGGGACGCAAGCTCTGGAAACACCATATATTTT. Its translation is CASRDASSGNTIYF.

This sequence joins TRBV6-5 and TRBJ2-3, with 13 bases identical to TRBD2. The CDR3 length is 16 residues. J was trimmed by 10 bases and V by 4 bases; bases with no gene match: 11. The germline gives CDR1 MNHEY, CDR2 SVGAGI. For the CDR3, the DNA is TGTGCCAGCAGTTCGCCGACTAGCGGGGGGCGGAGTGCGCAGTATTTT. It specifies CASSSPTSGGRSAQYF.

The V gene is TRBV7-2, the J gene TRBJ2-1; perhaps TRBD2 as D (6 bases). V was clipped by 3 bases and J by 7 bases, with 10 bases between them. The CDR3 extends over 13 amino acids. In germline, CDR1 is SGHTA, CDR2 FQGNSA. CDR3 sequence (DNA): TGTGCCAGCAGCTTGATACGGGAGAATGAGCAGTTCTTC. Encoded protein: CASSLIRENEQFF.

The table lists this clonotype with a few counts. The V call is TRBV5-1, the J call TRBJ2-3; a weak D match, TRBD1 (7 bases). Trimming took off 3 bases at V and 3 bases at J, with 11 bases between the two ends. CDR3 length: 14 residues. Germline CDR1 SGHRS, CDR2 YFSETQ. The CDR3 DNA is TGCGCCAGCAGCTCACAGGGGAGGACAGATACGCAGTATTTT. Protein sequence: CASSSQGRTDTQYF. Complete variable domain (other parts from reference TRBV5-1 and TRBJ2-3): KAGVTQTPRYLIKTRGQQVTLSCSPISGHRSVSWYQQTPGQGLQFLFEYFSETQRNKGNFPGRFSGRQFSNSRSEMNVSTLELGDSALYLCASSSQGRTDTQYFGPGTRLTVL.

The chain recombines TRBV7-9 with TRBJ2-5; 8 bases are a match to TRBD2. V shed 7 bases and J 10 bases; nucleotides not matched to a gene: 11. The CDR3 contains 13 residues. Germline-derived CDR1 and CDR2 are SEHNR and FQNEAQ (reference sequence). Here the CDR3 DNA reads TGTGCCAGCACTTTTAGCGGGATAGGCGACCAGTACTTC. Translation: CASTFSGIGDQYF.

As concerns this clonotype: One end of the junction does not line up with germline, which may come from a read error. The rearrangement uses TRBV7-2 and TRBJ1-1, with D possibly matching TRBD1 (5 bases). This CDR3 has 11 amino acids. The germline V gene has CDR1 SGHTA and CDR2 FQGNSA. This chain's CDR3 is CASSLRHGALF. The CDR3 nucleotides are TGTGCCAGCAGCTTAAGACACGGGGCCTTGTTT.